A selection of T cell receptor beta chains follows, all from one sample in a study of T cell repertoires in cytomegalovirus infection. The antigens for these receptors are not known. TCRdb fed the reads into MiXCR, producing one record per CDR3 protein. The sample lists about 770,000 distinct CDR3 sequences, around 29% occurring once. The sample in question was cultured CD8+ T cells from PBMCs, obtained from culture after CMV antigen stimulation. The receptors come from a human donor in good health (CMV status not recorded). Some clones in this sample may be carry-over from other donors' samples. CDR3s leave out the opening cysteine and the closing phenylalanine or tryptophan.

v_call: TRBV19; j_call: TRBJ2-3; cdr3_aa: ASSWTVAADTQY
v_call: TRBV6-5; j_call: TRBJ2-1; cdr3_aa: ASSYSAGGGQF
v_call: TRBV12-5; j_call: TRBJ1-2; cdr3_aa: ASGFRRGSVYGYT
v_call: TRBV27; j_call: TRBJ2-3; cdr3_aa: ASSPWTGTTDTQY
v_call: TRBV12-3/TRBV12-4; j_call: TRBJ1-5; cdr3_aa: ASSHWDRGPLNQPQH
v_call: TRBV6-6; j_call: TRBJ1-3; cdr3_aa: ASSYHPSSGNTIN
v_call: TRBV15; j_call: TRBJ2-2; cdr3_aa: ATSRISGGNTGELF
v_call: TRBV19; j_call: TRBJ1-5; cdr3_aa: ASSFPYLPQH
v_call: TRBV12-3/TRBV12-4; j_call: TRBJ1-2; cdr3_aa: ASSLNTIRGYT
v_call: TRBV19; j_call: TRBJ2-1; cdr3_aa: ASSIAGLYTEQF
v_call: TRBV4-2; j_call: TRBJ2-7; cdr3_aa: ASSQVFSGGDEQY
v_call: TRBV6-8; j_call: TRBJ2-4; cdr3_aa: ALKGALYLAKNIQY
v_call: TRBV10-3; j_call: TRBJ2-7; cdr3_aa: AISGGTGGYEQY
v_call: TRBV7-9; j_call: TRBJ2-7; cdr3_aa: ASSQSRTGVDEQY
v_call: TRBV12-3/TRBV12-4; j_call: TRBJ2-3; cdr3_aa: ASSSPDARRLAGGGNTQY
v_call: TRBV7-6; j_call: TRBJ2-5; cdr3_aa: ASRAGRERKETQY
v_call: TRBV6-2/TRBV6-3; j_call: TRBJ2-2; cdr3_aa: ASSYSVTGPSTGELF
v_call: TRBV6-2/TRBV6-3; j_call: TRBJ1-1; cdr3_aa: ASIPGGVQTEAF
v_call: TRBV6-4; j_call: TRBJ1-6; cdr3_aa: ASSDSIWGDSPLH
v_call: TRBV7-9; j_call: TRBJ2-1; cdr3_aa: ASSLGKDIYNEQF
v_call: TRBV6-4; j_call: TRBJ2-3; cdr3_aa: ASSDSKGATDTQY
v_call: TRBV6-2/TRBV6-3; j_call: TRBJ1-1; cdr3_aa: ASSSGDPTEAF
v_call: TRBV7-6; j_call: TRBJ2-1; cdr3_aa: ASSPGGPHNEQF
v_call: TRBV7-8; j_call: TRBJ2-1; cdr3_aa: ASSRPERGRGDEQF
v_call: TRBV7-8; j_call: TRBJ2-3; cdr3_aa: ASSLRPGTGGRDTQY
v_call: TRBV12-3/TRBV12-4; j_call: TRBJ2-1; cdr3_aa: ASSYLAGGRDNEQF
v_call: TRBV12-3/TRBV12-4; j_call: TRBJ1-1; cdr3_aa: ASSTTGGTRGLNTEEF
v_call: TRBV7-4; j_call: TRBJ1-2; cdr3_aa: ASSLVGEGYGYT
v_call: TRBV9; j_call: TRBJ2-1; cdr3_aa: ASSGRDYSYNEQF
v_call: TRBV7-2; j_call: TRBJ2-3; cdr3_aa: ASSLVGASTDTQY
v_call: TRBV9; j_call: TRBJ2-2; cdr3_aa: ASSVEVANTGELF
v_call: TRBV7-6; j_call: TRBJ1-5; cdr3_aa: ASSLERQPQH
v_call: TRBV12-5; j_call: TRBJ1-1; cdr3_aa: ASGPNGGTEAF
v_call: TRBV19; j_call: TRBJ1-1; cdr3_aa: ASSFGTGITEAF
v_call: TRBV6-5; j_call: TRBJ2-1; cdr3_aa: ASSYSRQGSSYNEQF
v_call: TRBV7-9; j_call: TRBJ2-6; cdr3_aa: ASSPRHFSGANVLT
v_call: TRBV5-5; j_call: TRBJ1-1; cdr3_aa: ASSGREGAF
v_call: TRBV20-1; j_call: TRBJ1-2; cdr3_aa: SARDLTSRGRDGYT
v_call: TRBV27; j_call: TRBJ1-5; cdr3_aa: ASSFIFSLGARNQPQH
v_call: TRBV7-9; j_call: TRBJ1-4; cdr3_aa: ASSVRGNEKLF
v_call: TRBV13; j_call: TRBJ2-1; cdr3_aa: ASRSGGANYNEQF
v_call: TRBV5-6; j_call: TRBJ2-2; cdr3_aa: ASNPSTGGTGELF
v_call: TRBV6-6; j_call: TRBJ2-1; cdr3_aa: ASSYYGQTPSYNEQF
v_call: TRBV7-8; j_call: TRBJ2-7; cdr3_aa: ASSLESRSSYEQY
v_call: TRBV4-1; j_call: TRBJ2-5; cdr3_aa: ASSQEGEDYAYQETQY
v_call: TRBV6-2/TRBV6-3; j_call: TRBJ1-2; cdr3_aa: ASSYTPGGETASIYGYS
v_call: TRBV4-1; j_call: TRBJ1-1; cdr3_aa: ASTQGQNTEAF
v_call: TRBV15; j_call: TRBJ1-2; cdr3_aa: ATSVQNRRANYGYT
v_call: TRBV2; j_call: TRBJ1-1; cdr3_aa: ASIGRRNTEAF
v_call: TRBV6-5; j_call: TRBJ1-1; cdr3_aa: ASIQNPGTEAF
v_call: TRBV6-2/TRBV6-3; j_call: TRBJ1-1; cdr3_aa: ASSKTGGRTEAF
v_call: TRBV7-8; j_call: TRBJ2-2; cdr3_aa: ASSTIAGGNTGELF
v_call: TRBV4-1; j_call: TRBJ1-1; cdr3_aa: ASSQSPGTGNTEAF
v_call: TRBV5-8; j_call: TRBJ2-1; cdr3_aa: ASRKTGDVEQF